This T cell receptor (beta chain) emerged from a study of blood T cell repertoires in COVID-19. The overall study: The samples span acute and convalescent COVID-19 from the United States, Italy and Spain. From T cells, B-cell-depleted T cells, or PBMCs came the material, which was cDNA or gDNA.

Trimming left V 2 bases short and J 1 base short, with 15 bases between. The germline gives CDR1 SEHNR, CDR2 FQNEAQ (reference sequence). This CDR3 region has 17 residues. Authors' analysis steps: From reference gene primer amplification, estimates of nucleated cell counts were derived. Profiled with immunoSEQ multiplex PCR; TCRdb holds only in-frame clones, not every one. That table gives V, J and clone size, and the DNA gave D and trimming. The repertoire holds about 310,000 clones, with around 86% as singletons. The receptor was derived from a man in his forties or fifties with active or convalescent COVID-19. The chain is built from TRBV7-9 and TRBJ1-3; maybe TRBD1 (6 bases). The source material was peripheral blood. The CDR3 DNA reads TGTGCCAGCAGCTTATCCCGGCAGGGGAAGTCTGGAAACACCATATATTTT. Its translation: CASSLSRQGKSGNTIYF. Filled out from reference TRBV7-9 and TRBJ1-3, the complete variable domain reads DTGVSQNPRHKITKRGQNVTFRCDPISEHNRLYWYRQTLGQGPEFLTYFQNEAQLEKSRLLSDRFSAERPKGSFSTLEIQRTEQGDSAMYLCASSLSRQGKSGNTIYFGEGSWLTVV.